This is a list of T cell receptor beta chains from one sample in a study of human T cells and chemical hapten exposure. TCRdb used MiXCR to reprocess the RACE reads, holding one entry per CDR3 protein. This sample has about 120,000 distinct CDR3 sequences, with about 13% found just once. The sample in question was whole blood, obtained in connection with sensitization to the hapten diphenylcyclopropenone (DPC). These receptors all stem from a young man with alopecia areata. Some clones in this sample may be carry-over from other donors' samples. CDR3s include the opening cysteine and the closing phenylalanine or tryptophan. The D gene is left open where the match is weak. The size of a clone is reported for some rows only, either as once, few or many, or as a class for expanded clones.

clone_size: few
v_call: TRBV6-4
j_call: TRBJ2-1
d_call: .
cdr3_nt: TGTGCCAGCAGTGACGGAGGGGGCGAACACAATGAGCAGTTCTTC
cdr3_aa: CASSDGGGEHNEQFF

clone_size: .
v_call: TRBV7-2
j_call: TRBJ1-5
d_call: .
cdr3_nt: TGTGCCAGCAGCCCCCGGACTTCCCTTGGCAGCAATCAGCCCCAGCATTTT
cdr3_aa: CASSPRTSLGSNQPQHF

clone_size: few
v_call: TRBV12-3/TRBV12-4
j_call: TRBJ2-7
d_call: TRBD1
cdr3_nt: TGTGCCAGCAGTTTAGTGGGACAGGGTCCCTACGAGCAGTACTTC
cdr3_aa: CASSLVGQGPYEQYF

clone_size: few
v_call: TRBV6-5
j_call: TRBJ1-1
d_call: .
cdr3_nt: TGTGCCAGCAGAACAGGGTGGCGCCTGAACACTGAAGCTTTCTTT
cdr3_aa: CASRTGWRLNTEAFF

clone_size: .
v_call: TRBV20-1
j_call: TRBJ1-3
d_call: .
cdr3_nt: TGCAGTGCCGAACGAACTGGAGGGGACGGAAACACCATATATTTT
cdr3_aa: CSAERTGGDGNTIYF

clone_size: many
v_call: TRBV20-1
j_call: TRBJ2-5
d_call: .
cdr3_nt: TGCAGTGCTAGAGTTGAGGACCAGTACTTC
cdr3_aa: CSARVEDQYF

clone_size: .
v_call: TRBV6-2/TRBV6-3
j_call: TRBJ2-5
d_call: .
cdr3_nt: TGTGCCAGCAGTTACGACGGATTCCAAGAGACCCAGTACTTC
cdr3_aa: CASSYDGFQETQYF

clone_size: many
v_call: TRBV2
j_call: TRBJ2-7
d_call: TRBD1
cdr3_nt: TGTGCCAGCAGGACGGACAGGCCTTCCTACGAGCAGTACTTC
cdr3_aa: CASRTDRPSYEQYF

clone_size: few
v_call: TRBV9
j_call: TRBJ1-1
d_call: TRBD1
cdr3_nt: TGTGCCAGCAGCGTATCCCCGGACAGGGGAGAAGACACTGAAGCTTTCTTT
cdr3_aa: CASSVSPDRGEDTEAFF

clone_size: .
v_call: TRBV19
j_call: TRBJ2-1
d_call: TRBD1
cdr3_nt: TGTGCCAGTAGTACCGGGACAGGGAATTACAATGAGCAGTTCTTC
cdr3_aa: CASSTGTGNYNEQFF

clone_size: .
v_call: TRBV2
j_call: TRBJ2-2
d_call: .
cdr3_nt: TGTGCCAGCAGTACCCGGACGAGTAACACCGGGGAGCTGTTTTTT
cdr3_aa: CASSTRTSNTGELFF

clone_size: few
v_call: TRBV5-6
j_call: TRBJ1-2
d_call: .
cdr3_nt: TGTGCCAGCAGCTTGGCCGAGCGTCCCGGGGGCGAAGGTTTTGGCTACACCTTC
cdr3_aa: CASSLAERPGGEGFGYTF

clone_size: .
v_call: TRBV28
j_call: TRBJ1-2
d_call: TRBD1
cdr3_nt: TGTGCCAGCAGTTTACCACCCCCCGGACAGGTCGACGGCTACACCTTC
cdr3_aa: CASSLPPPGQVDGYTF

clone_size: many
v_call: TRBV6-2/TRBV6-3
j_call: TRBJ2-7
d_call: TRBD1
cdr3_nt: TGTGCCAGCACCTATTCAAAAGAGACAGGGGCCTACGAGCAGTACTTC
cdr3_aa: CASTYSKETGAYEQYF

clone_size: .
v_call: TRBV27
j_call: TRBJ2-1
d_call: .
cdr3_nt: TGTGCCAGCAGTGCTCGGAGGAGCTCCTACAATGAGCAGTTCTTC
cdr3_aa: CASSARRSSYNEQFF

clone_size: many
v_call: TRBV7-8
j_call: TRBJ1-1
d_call: .
cdr3_nt: TGTGCCAGCAGCTTAGTCACGGGGGAGCACACTGAAGCTTTCTTT
cdr3_aa: CASSLVTGEHTEAFF

clone_size: .
v_call: TRBV7-9
j_call: TRBJ1-5
d_call: TRBD1
cdr3_nt: TGTGCCAGCAGCCTTACAACCGACAGGGGTCCGCCCCAGCATTTT
cdr3_aa: CASSLTTDRGPPQHF

clone_size: many
v_call: TRBV4-3
j_call: TRBJ2-7
d_call: .
cdr3_nt: TGCGCCAGCAGCCAAGGGCTCCCCAGCTCCTACGAGCAGTACTTC
cdr3_aa: CASSQGLPSSYEQYF

clone_size: few
v_call: TRBV5-4
j_call: TRBJ2-3
d_call: .
cdr3_nt: TGTGCCAGCAGGGCCGATCAGTCGGATACGCAGTATTTT
cdr3_aa: CASRADQSDTQYF

clone_size: .
v_call: TRBV12-3/TRBV12-4
j_call: TRBJ2-6
d_call: .
cdr3_nt: TGTGCCAGCAGCCAATCGGGGGCCAACGTCCTGACTTTC
cdr3_aa: CASSQSGANVLTF

clone_size: .
v_call: TRBV12-3/TRBV12-4
j_call: TRBJ2-1
d_call: TRBD1
cdr3_nt: TGTGCCAGCACCAATCCAGGGGGCGGCCACAATGAGCAGTTCTTC
cdr3_aa: CASTNPGGGHNEQFF

clone_size: few
v_call: TRBV7-7
j_call: TRBJ2-2
d_call: TRBD2
cdr3_nt: TGTGCCAGCAGCTTTTCTAGCGGTTCCGGGGAGCTGTTTTTT
cdr3_aa: CASSFSSGSGELFF

clone_size: .
v_call: TRBV4-3
j_call: TRBJ2-7
d_call: .
cdr3_nt: TGCGCCAGCAGCGCGGTGGGCGTAACCTACGAGCAGTACTTC
cdr3_aa: CASSAVGVTYEQYF

clone_size: .
v_call: TRBV7-3
j_call: TRBJ2-3
d_call: .
cdr3_nt: TGTGCCAGCAGCTTACAGGTTCCAGATACGCAGTATTTT
cdr3_aa: CASSLQVPDTQYF

clone_size: few
v_call: TRBV24-1
j_call: TRBJ1-1
d_call: .
cdr3_nt: TGTGCCACCAGTGATACAGGGTTGAACACTGAAGCTTTCTTT
cdr3_aa: CATSDTGLNTEAFF

clone_size: .
v_call: TRBV3-1
j_call: TRBJ1-3
d_call: .
cdr3_nt: TGTGCCAGCAGCCCCGGTTGGGGAAACACCATATATTTT
cdr3_aa: CASSPGWGNTIYF

clone_size: .
v_call: TRBV29-1
j_call: TRBJ2-1
d_call: .
cdr3_nt: TGCAGCGTCCGAAACGGGAATGAGCAGTTCTTC
cdr3_aa: CSVRNGNEQFF

clone_size: few
v_call: TRBV6-2/TRBV6-3
j_call: TRBJ2-3
d_call: .
cdr3_nt: TGTGCCAGCAGTTACGATACTAGCACAGATACGCAGTATTTT
cdr3_aa: CASSYDTSTDTQYF

clone_size: few
v_call: TRBV5-6
j_call: TRBJ2-7
d_call: .
cdr3_nt: TGTGCCAGCAGCCGAGTCCCGGGGATTAGAAGAAACGAGCAGTACTTC
cdr3_aa: CASSRVPGIRRNEQYF

clone_size: .
v_call: TRBV4-3
j_call: TRBJ1-1
d_call: .
cdr3_nt: TGCGCCAGCAGCCTGTTTCTTGGACAGCCGAACACTGAAGCTTTCTTT
cdr3_aa: CASSLFLGQPNTEAFF

clone_size: .
v_call: TRBV6-6
j_call: TRBJ2-2
d_call: .
cdr3_nt: TGTGCCAGCAGTCCCTCCGCTTGGGGGGCGAACACCGGGGAGCTGTTTTTT
cdr3_aa: CASSPSAWGANTGELFF

clone_size: .
v_call: TRBV5-1
j_call: TRBJ2-3
d_call: .
cdr3_nt: TGCGCCAGCAGCTATTTTGGGTCCGATACGCAGTATTTT
cdr3_aa: CASSYFGSDTQYF

clone_size: few
v_call: TRBV6-6
j_call: TRBJ1-5
d_call: .
cdr3_nt: TGTGCCAGCAGTTTACTCCGGGCGAGGGATAGCAATCAGCCCCAGCATTTT
cdr3_aa: CASSLLRARDSNQPQHF

clone_size: many
v_call: TRBV7-3
j_call: TRBJ1-1
d_call: .
cdr3_nt: TGTGCCAGCAGCGTGGACAGCGGGAACACTGAAGCTTTCTTT
cdr3_aa: CASSVDSGNTEAFF

clone_size: .
v_call: TRBV28
j_call: TRBJ2-3
d_call: .
cdr3_nt: TGTGCCAGCAGTTTATCTTCCGATACGCAGTATTTT
cdr3_aa: CASSLSSDTQYF

clone_size: .
v_call: TRBV27
j_call: TRBJ2-3
d_call: TRBD2
cdr3_nt: TGTGCCAGCAGTTCCCGCTTAGCGGGGGAAGACCCTAGCACAGATACGCAGTATTTT
cdr3_aa: CASSSRLAGEDPSTDTQYF

clone_size: .
v_call: TRBV7-6
j_call: TRBJ2-1
d_call: TRBD2
cdr3_nt: TGTGCCAGCAGCTTAAAACCAGCGGGGCAGTACAATGAGCAGTTCTTC
cdr3_aa: CASSLKPAGQYNEQFF

clone_size: .
v_call: TRBV29-1
j_call: TRBJ2-5
d_call: .
cdr3_nt: TGCAGCGTTGAGGCGGGAGAGACCCAGTACTTC
cdr3_aa: CSVEAGETQYF

clone_size: few
v_call: TRBV28
j_call: TRBJ2-5
d_call: .
cdr3_nt: TGTGCCAGCAGCCCCCAGTGGGCGTCGACCCAGTACTTC
cdr3_aa: CASSPQWASTQYF

clone_size: few
v_call: TRBV11-2
j_call: TRBJ1-4
d_call: .
cdr3_nt: TGTGCCAGCAGCTTAGCGAGGGAGGAAGGTGAAAAACTGTTTTTT
cdr3_aa: CASSLAREEGEKLFF

clone_size: .
v_call: TRBV18
j_call: TRBJ1-1
d_call: TRBD1
cdr3_nt: TGTGCCAGCTCACCCCTTGGACAGGGGGGCACTGAAGCTTTCTTT
cdr3_aa: CASSPLGQGGTEAFF

clone_size: .
v_call: TRBV29-1
j_call: TRBJ1-1
d_call: TRBD1
cdr3_nt: TGCAGCGTTGAGGGGAGACAGGGGGTAGGAGCTTTCTTT
cdr3_aa: CSVEGRQGVGAFF

clone_size: .
v_call: TRBV24-1
j_call: TRBJ2-2
d_call: TRBD2
cdr3_nt: TGTGCCACCAGCGGTAGCGGGGGGAACACCGGGGAGCTGTTTTTT
cdr3_aa: CATSGSGGNTGELFF

clone_size: few
v_call: TRBV28
j_call: TRBJ2-3
d_call: .
cdr3_nt: TGTGCCAGCAGTTTAGTTTGGGGTTCAGATACGCAGTATTTT
cdr3_aa: CASSLVWGSDTQYF

clone_size: few
v_call: TRBV7-3
j_call: TRBJ1-5
d_call: .
cdr3_nt: TGTGCCAGCAGCCCCGACAGCTTAAATCAGCCCCAGCATTTT
cdr3_aa: CASSPDSLNQPQHF

clone_size: few
v_call: TRBV7-2
j_call: TRBJ1-3
d_call: .
cdr3_nt: TGTGCCAGCAGCCCGGGACGGACCTCTGGAAACACCATATATTTT
cdr3_aa: CASSPGRTSGNTIYF

clone_size: few
v_call: TRBV7-2
j_call: TRBJ2-3
d_call: .
cdr3_nt: TGTGCCAGCAGCTTAAGAGTTCGAGGTGGGCGGGATACGCAGTATTTT
cdr3_aa: CASSLRVRGGRDTQYF

clone_size: .
v_call: TRBV6-1
j_call: TRBJ1-5
d_call: .
cdr3_nt: TGTGCCAGCAGATTCCGGAATCAGCCCCAGCATTTT
cdr3_aa: CASRFRNQPQHF

clone_size: few
v_call: TRBV9
j_call: TRBJ2-3
d_call: .
cdr3_nt: TGTGCCAGCAGCGTGAGGGGTAGCGTGCTCCCAGATACGCAGTATTTT
cdr3_aa: CASSVRGSVLPDTQYF

clone_size: .
v_call: TRBV5-1
j_call: TRBJ2-7
d_call: TRBD1
cdr3_nt: TGCGCCAGCAGCTTGACCTATATAGGACAGGCGTCCTACGAGCAGTACTTC
cdr3_aa: CASSLTYIGQASYEQYF

clone_size: many
v_call: TRBV5-6
j_call: TRBJ1-6
d_call: .
cdr3_nt: TGTGCCAGCAGCCCGCCGGGACCGAATAATTCACCCCTCCACTTT
cdr3_aa: CASSPPGPNNSPLHF

clone_size: .
v_call: TRBV20-1
j_call: TRBJ2-3
d_call: .
cdr3_nt: TGCAGTGCCACCACAGATACGCAGTATTTT
cdr3_aa: CSATTDTQYF

clone_size: .
v_call: TRBV6-6
j_call: TRBJ1-6
d_call: .
cdr3_nt: TGTGCCAGCAAGGGGGACTGGAGCTCCTATAATTCACCCCTCCACTTT
cdr3_aa: CASKGDWSSYNSPLHF

clone_size: .
v_call: TRBV6-5
j_call: TRBJ1-5
d_call: .
cdr3_nt: TGTGCCAGCAGTTACAAGCCGGGAAATCAGCCCCAGCATTTT
cdr3_aa: CASSYKPGNQPQHF

clone_size: few
v_call: TRBV9
j_call: TRBJ2-6
d_call: .
cdr3_nt: TGTGCCAGCAGCGGAACCCTGACTCTGGGGGCCAACGTCCTGACTTTC
cdr3_aa: CASSGTLTLGANVLTF

clone_size: few
v_call: TRBV20-1
j_call: TRBJ1-3
d_call: .
cdr3_nt: TGCAGTGCTAGAGAAGTCGGATACTCTGGAAACACCATATATTTT
cdr3_aa: CSAREVGYSGNTIYF

clone_size: few
v_call: TRBV27
j_call: TRBJ1-1
d_call: .
cdr3_nt: TGTGCCAGCGGATACACTGAAGCTTTCTTT
cdr3_aa: CASGYTEAFF

clone_size: few
v_call: TRBV29-1
j_call: TRBJ2-2
d_call: .
cdr3_nt: TGCAGCGTCGACAGCGTAAACACCGGGGAGCTGTTTTTT
cdr3_aa: CSVDSVNTGELFF

clone_size: many
v_call: TRBV14
j_call: TRBJ2-3
d_call: .
cdr3_nt: TGTGCCAGCAGCGAAGGCGGCGGAACGCAGTATTTT
cdr3_aa: CASSEGGGTQYF